The 28 T cell receptor beta chains below come from one sample, sequenced in a study of cytomegalovirus exposure and HLA in healthy donors. PCR primers comprised 60 Vbeta and 13 Jbeta primers. Clones were read by immunoSEQ multiplex PCR, and TCRdb kept only the in-frame ones, dropping some. The table includes more than 95,000 clones, under 85% detected once. Sequencing input: PBMCs. Receptor source: a middle-aged man in good health and CMV-seropositive.

This chain connects TRBV6-6 to TRBJ2-7; TRBD1 matches at 10 bases. Germline V gene lookup returns CDR1 MNHNY and CDR2 SVGAGI (reference sequence). This CDR3 spans 14 amino acids. The V and J ends lost 2 bases and 4 bases, in that order; junction bases with no gene match: 2. The CDR3 loop reads CASSYRDRGYEQYF. CDR3 nucleotides: TGTGCCAGCAGTTACCGGGACAGGGGTTACGAGCAGTACTTC.

This chain uses TRBV6-6 with TRBJ1-1; D not resolved. The CDR3 contains 14 residues. Germline CDR1 MNHNY, CDR2 SVGAGI (reference sequence). Trimming left V 0 bases short and J 4 bases short, with 9 bases between. This CDR3 is CASSYSLGGTEAFF. For the CDR3, the DNA is TGTGCCAGCAGTTACTCGTTGGGAGGCACTGAAGCTTTCTTT.

The V gene is TRBV2, the J gene TRBJ1-2; 8 nucleotides align to TRBD1. This CDR3 region has 13 residues. The J segment lost 8 bases and the V segment lost 3 bases, leaving 5 bases of the junction unmatched. The germline V gene has CDR1 SNHLY and CDR2 FYNNEI. In DNA, the CDR3 is TGTGCCAGCAGTGAGGACAGGGTAAAGGGCTACACCTTC. Translating it yields CASSEDRVKGYTF.

This chain uses TRBV30 with TRBJ2-3; 11 bases are shared with TRBD2. The ends lost 6 bases at V and 2 bases at J; junction bases unmatched: 7. CDR3 length: 15 residues. Germline CDR1 is GTSNPN and CDR2 is SVGIG (reference sequence). Here the CDR3 DNA reads TGTGCCTGCCATAAGACTAGCGGGATCACAGATACGCAGTATTTT. Encoded protein: CACHKTSGITDTQYF.

The chain links TRBV30 to TRBJ2-3; 7 nucleotides agree with TRBD1. Per germline, CDR1 GTSNPN and CDR2 SVGIG (reference sequence). CDR3 length: 16 residues. The junction had 14 bases not matched to a gene; V was cut back by 2 bases and J by 6 bases. As DNA, the CDR3 is TGTGCCTGGAGTCCTTCTAGTCAGGGGGTCGTGGATACGCAGTATTTT. The encoded protein is CAWSPSSQGVVDTQYF. Complete variable domain (other parts from reference TRBV30 and TRBJ2-3): SQTIHQWPATLVQPVGSPLSLECTVEGTSNPNLYWYRQAAGRGLQLLFYSVGIGQISSEVPQNLSASRPQDRQFILSSKKLLLSDSGFYLCAWSPSSQGVVDTQYFGPGTRLTVL.

The J gene is TRBJ1-4, the V gene TRBV5-1, with 9 bases fitting TRBD1. Trimming cost V 4 bases and J 7 bases; bases outside gene matches: 8. The germline V gene encodes CDR1 SGHRS and CDR2 YFSETQ. The CDR3 is 15 residues long. In nucleotides, the CDR3 is TGCGCCAGCAGCACCTCCGGGACAGGGACTGAAAAACTGTTTTTT. Its translation is CASSTSGTGTEKLFF. The variable domain in full, completed from reference TRBV5-1 and TRBJ1-4, reads KAGVTQTPRYLIKTRGQQVTLSCSPISGHRSVSWYQQTPGQGLQFLFEYFSETQRNKGNFPGRFSGRQFSNSRSEMNVSTLELGDSALYLCASSTSGTGTEKLFFGSGTQLSVL.

The chain links TRBV18 to TRBJ2-3, with 10 bases aligning to TRBD1. The germline V gene has CDR1 KGHSH and CDR2 LQKENI. V trimming: 8 bases; J trimming: 3 bases; junction bases outside the gene matches: 8. The CDR3 spans 15 residues. CDR3 DNA sequence: TGTGCCAGCCAATCCGGGACAGGGGCGACAGATACGCAGTATTTT. This gives the protein CASQSGTGATDTQYF.

V is TRBV19 and J is TRBJ1-4, with TRBD1 matching over 9 bases. The germline gives CDR1 LNHDA, CDR2 SQIVND (reference sequence). The CDR3 is made up of 15 amino acids. V dropped 7 bases and J dropped 3; count of bases not matched to a gene: 6. For the CDR3, the DNA is TGTGCCAGTAATACGGACAGGGGAGCTAATGAAAAACTGTTTTTT. Translated, it gives CASNTDRGANEKLFF.

A remark on this clone: One junction end disagrees with the germline gene, perhaps due to a read error. The rearrangement uses TRBV27 and TRBJ2-2; D possibly corresponds to TRBD1 (6 bases). The CDR3 is made up of 12 amino acids. Germline V gene sequence: CDR1 MNHEY, CDR2 SMNVEV (reference sequence). The CDR3 nucleotides are TGTGTCAGCAGGGGCTATGGCGGGGAGCTGTTTTTT. Protein product: CVSRGYGGELFF.

The chain recombines TRBV19 with TRBJ2-5, with 8 nucleotides matching TRBD2. The trim removed 4 bases at V and 1 base at J, leaving 5 bases unmatched. CDR1 and CDR2 from the germline V gene are LNHDA and SQIVND (reference sequence). This CDR3 spans 15 amino acids. The CDR3 spells CASSKAGVPQETQYF. The CDR3 coding sequence is TGTGCCAGTAGTAAAGCGGGGGTCCCCCAAGAGACCCAGTACTTC.

Only a few counts were recorded for this clone. This chain links TRBV27 with TRBJ2-7; 9 bases match TRBD1. Germline V gene data show CDR1 as MNHEY and CDR2 as SMNVEV (reference sequence). After removal of 5 bases from V and 0 bases from J, the junction contained 8 bases not matched to a gene. The CDR3 runs 16 residues. The chain's CDR3 is CASSHSGTGFSYEQYF. For the CDR3, the DNA is TGTGCCAGCAGTCACTCCGGGACAGGGTTCTCCTACGAGCAGTACTTC.

This chain connects TRBV7-9 to TRBJ2-7; no clear D. The CDR3 is 12 residues long. V lost 1 base to trimming and J lost 9 bases, with 10 bases between them. CDR1 SEHNR and CDR2 FQNEAQ come from the germline V gene (reference sequence). CDR3 DNA sequence: TGTGCCAGCAGCTTAGTGTCAGGTCGGCAGTACTTC. The encoded protein is CASSLVSGRQYF.

J is TRBJ2-3 and V is TRBV29-1; 7 bases line up with TRBD1. V shed 6 bases, J shed 1 base, and the junction held 7 bases outside the gene matches. This CDR3 has 14 amino acids. CDR1 is SQVTM and CDR2 is ANQGSEA in the germline V gene. CDR3 in DNA: TGCAGCGTCCGGATTCAGGGGGGCACAGATACGCAGTATTTT. Its protein product is CSVRIQGGTDTQYF.

This sequence joins TRBV10-2 and TRBJ1-1; D ambiguous. V dropped 4 bases and J dropped 5 bases, with 8 bases sitting between them. Germline CDR1 is WSHSY and CDR2 is SAAADI. The CDR3 runs 12 residues. The CDR3 loop reads CASSVRGTEAFF. CDR3 bases: TGCGCCAGCAGTGTACGGGGTACTGAAGCTTTCTTT.

This clone was detected a few times. The gene calls are TRBV11-1 and TRBJ2-6; D might be TRBD2 (7 bases). Between the trimmed V and J ends, which lost 3 bases and 3 bases, there was a span of 15 bases. This CDR3 comprises 17 residues. From germline, CDR1 is SGHAT and CDR2 FQDESV (reference sequence). CDR3 sequence: CASSFWGGANGANVLTF. The CDR3 DNA reads as TGTGCCAGCAGCTTTTGGGGGGGGGCAAATGGGGCCAACGTCCTGACTTTC.

The rearrangement links TRBV7-8 to TRBJ1-4; TRBD1 matches at 9 bases. V shed 6 bases and J 6 bases; nucleotides not matched to a gene: 11. Per germline, CDR1 SGHVS and CDR2 FQNEAQ. This CDR3 contains 16 residues. This CDR3 reads CASSRGGGQGHEKLFF. CDR3 nucleotides: TGTGCCAGCAGTCGCGGGGGCGGACAGGGGCATGAAAAACTGTTTTTT.

The V call is TRBV5-1, the J call TRBJ2-3, with 8 bases lining up with TRBD2. CDR3 size: 15 residues. The germline gives CDR1 SGHRS, CDR2 YFSETQ. V was clipped by 4 bases and J by 2 bases; unmatched bases: 6. The CDR3 spells CASSPGLDYTDTQYF. CDR3 nucleotide sequence: TGCGCCAGCAGCCCGGGACTAGATTACACAGATACGCAGTATTTT.

This clone was detected only a few times. The chain recombines TRBV19 with TRBJ1-5; possibly TRBD1 for D (5 bases). The CDR3 length is 14 residues. Trimming pared 6 bases from V and 2 bases from J, leaving 11 bases between. Germline CDR1 reads LNHDA; CDR2 reads SQIVND (reference sequence). CDR3 loop: CASSSRGGNQPQHF. CDR3 DNA: TGTGCCAGTAGCTCGCGGGGGGGCAATCAGCCCCAGCATTTT.

The rearrangement joins TRBV9 to TRBJ2-3, with 7 bases identical to TRBD2. The CDR3 has 16 amino acids. V lost 0 bases to trimming and J lost 5 bases; unmatched junction nucleotides: 9. Germline V gene lookup returns CDR1 SGDLS and CDR2 YYNGEE. CDR3 in amino acids: CASSVALSGKGDTQYF. DNA for the CDR3: TGTGCCAGCAGCGTAGCTCTCAGCGGGAAAGGAGATACGCAGTATTTT.

The sample holds a few counts of this clone. The chain joins TRBV19 to TRBJ1-5, with 9 bases fitting TRBD1. The germline V gene has CDR1 LNHDA and CDR2 SQIVND (reference sequence). The length of the CDR3 is 16 residues. V dropped 4 bases and J dropped 4; count of bases not matched to a gene: 8. CDR3 in DNA: TGTGCCAGTAGTAGATCGGGACAGGGAGGAAATCAGCCCCAGCATTTT. This gives the protein CASSRSGQGGNQPQHF.

This chain joins TRBV11-3 and TRBJ1-3; D is undetermined. Germline loops: CDR1 SGHNT, CDR2 YENEEA. V gave up 0 bases and J gave up 2 bases, with 8 bases separating them. The CDR3 is made up of 15 amino acids. As DNA, the CDR3 is TGTGCCAGCAGCTTAGAAGCAGGTGCTGGAAACACCATATATTTT. The encoded protein is CASSLEAGAGNTIYF.

This clone has only one observation. The CDR3 nucleotides read TGTGCCAGCTCACCACGCCCACAGGACACCGGGGAGCTGTTTTTT. Translated, it gives CASSPRPQDTGELFF. The rearrangement links TRBV18 to TRBJ2-2; D perhaps matches TRBD1 (5 bases). This CDR3 is built from 15 residues. V lost 1 base to trimming and J lost 3 bases, with 9 bases between them. The germline CDR1 and CDR2 sequences are KGHSH and LQKENI.

On this clone itself: The DNA is left out, because the CDR3 cannot be placed on it with certainty; the CDR3 is given as TCRdb lists it. The CDR3 is CASSLEVGRGIHF. The genes are TRBV28 and TRBJ1-4; the table names TRBD1, a call not compared with the DNA. Germline CDR1 MDHEN, CDR2 SYDVKM. The CDR3 totals 13 residues, both ends included.

This sequence joins TRBV5-4 and TRBJ2-4; 9 nucleotides agree with TRBD2. The germline V gene has CDR1 SGHNT and CDR2 YYREEE (reference sequence). V dropped 1 base and J dropped 9; count of bases not matched to a gene: 14. The CDR3 runs to 17 residues. The CDR3 here is CASSLYGGRANRGIQYF. The CDR3 coding sequence is TGTGCCAGCAGCTTGTATGGCGGGAGGGCCAATCGAGGCATTCAGTACTTC.

The chain uses TRBV7-2 and TRBJ2-7, with 15 bases fitting TRBD2. The V gene end was trimmed by 1 base and the J gene end by 4 bases; junction bases not matched to a gene: 2. Looked up from germline, CDR1 is SGHTA and CDR2 is FQGNSA. This CDR3 spans 16 amino acids. Written as DNA, the CDR3 is TGTGCCAGCAGCTTAGAGGGGACTAGCGGGAGGTACGAGCAGTACTTC. Amino acid sequence: CASSLEGTSGRYEQYF.

The chain recombines TRBV11-2 with TRBJ1-2; TRBD1 matches 10 bases. Germline V gene sequence: CDR1 SGHAT, CDR2 FQNNGV. The CDR3 totals 15 residues. The V and J ends lost 5 bases and 3 bases, in that order; junction bases with no gene match: 6. In nucleotides, the CDR3 is TGTGCCAGCAGCACCGGACAGGGGGAATACTATGGCTACACCTTC. Translating gives CASSTGQGEYYGYTF.

This rearrangement joins TRBV6-6 to TRBJ1-5, with D maybe TRBD1 (5 bases). This CDR3 spans 16 amino acids. Per the germline V gene, CDR1 is MNHNY and CDR2 is SVGAGI (reference sequence). V lost 4 bases to trimming and J lost 7 bases, with 20 bases between them. CDR3 coding DNA: TGTGCCAGCAGTTCCCGGCGCGGGGGGGGAGAACAGCCCCAGCATTTT. Translated, it gives CASSSRRGGGEQPQHF.

V usage is TRBV5-5 and J usage is TRBJ1-2; D not resolved. This CDR3 has 12 residues. The ends were cut back, 4 bases at V and 8 bases at J, with 12 bases in the middle. Germline lookup yields CDR1 SGHKS and CDR2 YYEKEE (reference sequence). The CDR3 nucleotides are TGTGCCAGCAGCGTGATTCAAGAGGGCTACACCTTC. This translates into CASSVIQEGYTF. Combining the CDR3 with reference TRBV5-5 and TRBJ1-2 gives the whole variable domain DAGVTQSPTHLIKTRGQQVTLRCSPISGHKSVSWYQQVLGQGPQFIFQYYEKEERGRGNFPDRFSARQFPNYSSELNVNALLLGDSALYLCASSVIQEGYTFGSGTRLTVV.